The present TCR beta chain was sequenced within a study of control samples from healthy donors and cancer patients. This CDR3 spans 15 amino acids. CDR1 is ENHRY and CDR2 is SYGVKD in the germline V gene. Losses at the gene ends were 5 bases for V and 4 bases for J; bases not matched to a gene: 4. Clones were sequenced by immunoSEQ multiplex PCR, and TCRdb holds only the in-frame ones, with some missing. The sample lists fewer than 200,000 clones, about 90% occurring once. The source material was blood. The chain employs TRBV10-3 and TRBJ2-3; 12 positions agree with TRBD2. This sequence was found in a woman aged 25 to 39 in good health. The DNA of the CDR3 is TGTGCCATCAGTCCCCTAGCGGGAGGGCCAGATACGCAGTATTTT. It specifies CAISPLAGGPDTQYF.